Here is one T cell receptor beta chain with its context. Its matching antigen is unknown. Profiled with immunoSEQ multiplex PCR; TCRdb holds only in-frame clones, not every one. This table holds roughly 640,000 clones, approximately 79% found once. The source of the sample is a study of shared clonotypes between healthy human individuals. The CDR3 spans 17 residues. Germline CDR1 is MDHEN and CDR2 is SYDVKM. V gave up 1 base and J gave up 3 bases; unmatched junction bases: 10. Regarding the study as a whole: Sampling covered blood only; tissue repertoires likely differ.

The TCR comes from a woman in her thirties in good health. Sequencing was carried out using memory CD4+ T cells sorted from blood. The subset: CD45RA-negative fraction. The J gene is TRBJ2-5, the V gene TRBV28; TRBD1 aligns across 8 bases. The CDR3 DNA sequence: TGTGCCAGCAGTTTATTACCCGGGACAGGAGGGAAAGAGACCCAGTACTTC. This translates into CASSLLPGTGGKETQYF.